Included here is one T cell receptor (beta chain) sequence, with context. What it binds is unknown. Trimming took 5 bases from V and 6 from J, leaving 12 bases between them. Germline lookup yields CDR1 SQVTM and CDR2 ANQGSEA. The CDR3 is 12 residues long. The data belong to a study of Tregs in tolerant kidney transplant recipients. Profiling relied on immunoSEQ multiplex PCR, and the TCRdb table lists in-frame clones only, not all of them. The table shows roughly 250,000 clones, with 84% occurring only once. Study-level results: The small number of patients limits these findings pending further validation.

This TCR came from a human donor in good health. The chain carries TRBV29-1 and TRBJ2-3, with a tentative D call TRBD1 (5 bases). Sequenced material: CD4+ T cells from blood. The CDR3 DNA follows: TGCAGCGTTCGACAGTTAAAGGATACGCAGTATTTT. Its protein product is CSVRQLKDTQYF.